This T cell receptor beta chain was found in a study of blood T cells in healthy people across ages. CDR1 and CDR2 from the germline V gene are MNHEY and SMNVEV (reference sequence). Between the trimmed V and J ends, which lost 0 bases and 7 bases, there was a span of 10 bases. CDR3 length equals 13 residues. With a J-beta primer mix and a sample-barcoded 5' primer, a second PCR ran roughly 6 to 12 cycles. Each CDR3 protein gets one entry after TCRdb re-called the 5' RACE reads with MiXCR. The data hold roughly 1,700,000 distinct CDR3 sequences, with roughly 27% observed a single time. The specimen was blood. This sequence originates from a woman aged 25 to 39 in good health. The chain has TRBV27 and TRBJ2-7; no firm D call. The CDR3 here is CASSLSAANEQYF. The DNA of the CDR3 is TGTGCCAGCAGTTTATCAGCCGCCAATGAGCAGTACTTC.